Sequencing of this T cell receptor (beta chain) was carried out in a study of Ad26.COV2.S vaccination and SARS-CoV-2 variants. Study in general: Recipients of Ad26.COV2.S got it intramuscularly, once or twice 56 days apart.

Profiled with immunoSEQ multiplex PCR; TCRdb holds only in-frame clones, not every one. The data show hundreds of thousands of clones, with approximately 89% seen just once and about 3.6% held by the top ten. This clone was recorded at least ten times. What it binds is unknown. Other DNA sequences in this sample translate to the same CDR3. Regarding the study as a whole: Reported post-vaccination CD8+ and CD4+ T cell responses to spike showed substantial breadth. Spike-specific TCR breadth ran higher among vaccine recipients than placebo recipients.

The sample's treatment: some 20 received Ad26.COV2.S at low or high dose, single or two shots; about five received placebo; per-sample allocation not given. All samples were drawn on day 63, counting from the first vaccine or placebo injection. In Boston, an adult donor aged 18-55 years took part. The CDR3 contains 13 residues. V was pared by 5 bases and J by 4 bases, with 3 bases of the junction left unmatched. From germline, CDR1 is GTSNPN and CDR2 SVGIG (reference sequence). The V gene is TRBV30, the J gene TRBJ1-5, with 9 bases that match TRBD1. This TCR derives from a person aged 18-65 years who received the Ad26.COV2.S COVID-19 vaccine or a placebo. Specimen: peripheral blood, collected in a trial of Ad26.COV2.S vaccine versus placebo. The CDR3 reads CAWGDRGNQPQHF. Written as DNA, the CDR3 is TGTGCCTGGGGTGACAGGGGGAATCAGCCCCAGCATTTT.